This T cell receptor beta chain was profiled in a study of T-cell reconstitution after alpha-beta-depleted transplantation in children. Findings and limits, study-wide: From surviving recipient T cells and thymic progenitors came the high day-60 TCRbeta diversity observed in some patients. Reported findings indicate that, about two months after transplant, alpha-beta T cells came from several hundred expanded clones, which were derived from non-depleted graft cells. One year post-transplant, T-cell counts and diversity were largely derived from T cells produced anew.

Germline V lookup: CDR1 SGHAT, CDR2 FQNNGV. The CDR3 totals 14 residues. Details on this clonotype: Its target is unknown. A read error is possible here, since a much larger clone lies one base away.

TCRbeta library preparation incorporated unique molecular identifiers. TCRdb independently ran MiXCR on the PCR reads; one entry per CDR3 protein. Here the sample spans hundreds of thousands of distinct CDR3 sequences, roughly 14% being singletons. The material was PBMCs, obtained before TCRalphabeta/CD19-depleted stem cell transplant. V gene TRBV11-2 combines with J gene TRBJ2-7; 9 bases map to TRBD2. This clonotype was sampled from a girl aged 2-10 years with congenital amegakaryocytic thrombocytopenia, due to receive a stem cell transplant. The CDR3 DNA reads as TGTGCCAGCAGCTCTAGACTAGCGGCCTACGAGCAGTGCTTC. It codes for CASSSRLAAYEQCF.